What follows describes a single TCR beta chain. The CDR3 contains 14 residues. V gave up 7 bases and J gave up 6 bases, with 16 bases separating them. CDR1 is MDHEN, CDR2 SYDVKM, per germline. This sample's treatment: around 19 received Ad26.COV2.S at low or high dose, single or two shots; about five received placebo; per-sample allocation not given. Day 63 after the first vaccine or placebo injection was the time point for sampling. Measured with immunoSEQ multiplex PCR; TCRdb has only the in-frame clones, and not every one. The data show about 480,000 clones, around 88% seen once. The data are from a study of Ad26.COV2.S vaccination and SARS-CoV-2 variants.

The source material was peripheral blood, sampled in a trial of Ad26.COV2.S vaccine versus placebo. The receptor was isolated from a person aged 18-60 years who received the Ad26.COV2.S COVID-19 vaccine or a placebo. The J gene is TRBJ1-3, the V gene TRBV28; tentatively, D is TRBD1 (5 bases). The chain's CDR3 is CASKKGGAENTIYF. The CDR3, as DNA: TGTGCCAGCAAAAAGGGAGGGGCCGAAAACACCATATATTTT.